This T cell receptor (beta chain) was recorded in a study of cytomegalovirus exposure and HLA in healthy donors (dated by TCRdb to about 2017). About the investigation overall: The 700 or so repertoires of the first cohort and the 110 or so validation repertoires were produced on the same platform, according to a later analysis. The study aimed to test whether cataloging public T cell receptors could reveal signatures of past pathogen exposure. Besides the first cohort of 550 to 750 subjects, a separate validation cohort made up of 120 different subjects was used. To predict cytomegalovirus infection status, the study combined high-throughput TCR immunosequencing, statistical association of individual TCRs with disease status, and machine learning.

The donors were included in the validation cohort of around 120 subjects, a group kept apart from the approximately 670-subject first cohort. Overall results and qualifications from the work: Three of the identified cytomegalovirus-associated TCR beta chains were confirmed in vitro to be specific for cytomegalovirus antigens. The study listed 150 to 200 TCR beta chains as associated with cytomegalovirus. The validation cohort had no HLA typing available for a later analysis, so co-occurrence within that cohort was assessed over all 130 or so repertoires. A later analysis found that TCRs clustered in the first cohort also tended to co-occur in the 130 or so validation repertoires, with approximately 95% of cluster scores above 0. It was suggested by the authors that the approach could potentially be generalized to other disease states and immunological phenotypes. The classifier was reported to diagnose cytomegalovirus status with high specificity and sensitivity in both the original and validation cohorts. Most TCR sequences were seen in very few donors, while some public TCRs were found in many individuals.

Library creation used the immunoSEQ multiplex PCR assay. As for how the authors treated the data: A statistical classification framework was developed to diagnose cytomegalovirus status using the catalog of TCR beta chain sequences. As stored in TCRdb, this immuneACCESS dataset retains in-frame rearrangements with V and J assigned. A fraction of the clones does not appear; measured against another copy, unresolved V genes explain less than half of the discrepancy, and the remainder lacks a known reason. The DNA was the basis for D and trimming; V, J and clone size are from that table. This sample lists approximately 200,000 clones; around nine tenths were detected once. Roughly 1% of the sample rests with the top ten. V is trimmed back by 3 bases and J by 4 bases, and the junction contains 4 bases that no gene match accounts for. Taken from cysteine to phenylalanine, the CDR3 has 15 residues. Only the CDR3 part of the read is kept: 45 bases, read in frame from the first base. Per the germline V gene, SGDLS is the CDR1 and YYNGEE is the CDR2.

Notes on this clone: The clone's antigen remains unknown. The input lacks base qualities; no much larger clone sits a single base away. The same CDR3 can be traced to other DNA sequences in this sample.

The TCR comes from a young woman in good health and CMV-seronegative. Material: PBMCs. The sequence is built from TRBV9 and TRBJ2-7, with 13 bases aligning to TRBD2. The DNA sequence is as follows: TGTGCCAGCAGCGCGGGACTAGCGGGATCTTACGAGCAGTACTTC. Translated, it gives CASSAGLAGSYEQYF.